The 25 T cell receptor beta chains presented below share a single source sample, sequenced in a study of control samples from healthy donors and cancer patients (TCRdb year 2020). The protocol used for the library was the immunoSEQ multiplex PCR assay. Sourced from immuneACCESS, this table was stored by TCRdb with only in-frame sequences that have V and J called. A share of the clones is absent; for the studies checked, an unresolved V gene accounts for under half, and the remainder has no known explanation. Present in this sample are about 180,000 clones, approximately 94% of which were seen just once. The ten largest clones add up to approximately 1.4% of the sample. Sequenced: blood. The receptors were gathered from a man younger than 40 in good health.

The genes are TRBV21-1 and TRBJ1-3. TRBV21-1 corresponds to a pseudogene. The CDR3 spans 16 residues. CDR3: CASSPGDGGSGNTIYF. In nucleotides, the CDR3 is TGTGCCAGCAGCCCGGGGGACGGAGGGTCTGGAAACACCATATATTTT.

The chain links TRBV6-2 or TRBV6-3 to TRBJ1-5; D might be TRBD1 (6 bases). The CDR3 has 17 amino acids. Per germline, CDR1 MNHEY and CDR2 SVGEGT. The germline V and J ends were trimmed by 2 bases and 5 bases, with 19 bases remaining between them. The CDR3 DNA sequence: TGTGCCAGCAGTTACATCGCGGGTCGGGGGGCATATCAGCCCCAGCATTTT. Encoded protein: CASSYIAGRGAYQPQHF.

This chain uses TRBV7-9 with TRBJ1-6, with TRBD1 matching 10 bases. J gave up 8 bases and V 5 bases, and 6 bases lay outside the gene matches. The CDR3 is made up of 15 amino acids. Germline V gives CDR1 SEHNR, CDR2 FQNEAQ (reference sequence). The CDR3 protein is CASSPGTGVYSPLHF. For the CDR3, the DNA is TGTGCCAGCAGCCCTGGGACAGGGGTTTATTCACCCCTCCACTTT.

V is TRBV5-6 and J is TRBJ2-5, with TRBD2 identical over 7 bases. The V segment lost 5 bases and the J segment 5 bases; nucleotides outside the gene matches: 9. The CDR3 totals 14 residues. The V gene's germline CDR1 is SGHDT and CDR2 YYEEEE. This CDR3 reads CASRARGGQETQYF. In DNA form, the CDR3 reads TGTGCCAGCAGGGCCCGGGGAGGGCAGGAGACCCAGTACTTC.

This clone appeared a single time. The chain couples TRBV19 to TRBJ1-2, with TRBD1 matching over 7 bases. The CDR3 is 16 amino acids. From germline, CDR1 is LNHDA and CDR2 SQIVND (reference sequence). Trimming took 6 bases from V and 0 from J; bases not matched to a gene: 10. The DNA for the CDR3 is TGTGCCAGTAGCCCCCGACTCGGGACAGCTAACTATGGCTACACCTTC. This gives the protein CASSPRLGTANYGYTF.

This clone has just one count. J is TRBJ1-2 and V is TRBV30; TRBD1 matches at 11 bases. From germline, CDR1 is GTSNPN and CDR2 SVGIG (reference sequence). With 0 bases clipped from V and 3 bases from J, the junction kept 15 bases outside the gene matches. The CDR3 contains 19 residues. The CDR3 nucleotides are TGTGCCTGGAGTGTATCATCCGGGGACAGGGGGTGGTATTACTATGGCTACACCTTC. It is translated as CAWSVSSGDRGWYYYGYTF. The entire variable domain, with the rest obtained from reference TRBV30 and TRBJ1-2, is as follows: SQTIHQWPATLVQPVGSPLSLECTVEGTSNPNLYWYRQAAGRGLQLLFYSVGIGQISSEVPQNLSASRPQDRQFILSSKKLLLSDSGFYLCAWSVSSGDRGWYYYGYTFGSGTRLTVV.

The J gene is TRBJ1-2, the V gene TRBV24-1; D possibly corresponds to TRBD1 (5 bases). CDR1 is KGHDR, CDR2 SFDVKD, per germline. V gave up 5 bases and J gave up 8 bases, with 20 bases separating them. The length of the CDR3 is 15 residues. The CDR3 region has the DNA TGTGCCACCAGTGCCCAAACCGTCGGGGGGTGGGGCTACACCTTC. As protein: CATSAQTVGGWGYTF.

As for this clone: This specimen includes other DNA sequences encoding the same CDR3. The rearrangement links TRBV20-1 to TRBJ1-3; D is uncertain. The germline V and J ends were trimmed by 2 bases and 4 bases, with 3 bases remaining between them. The CDR3 covers 11 residues. From germline, CDR1 is DFQATT and CDR2 SNEGSKA (reference sequence). In nucleotides, the CDR3 is TGCAGTGCTAGAAGGGGAAACACCATATATTTT. Translation gives CSARRGNTIYF.

The chain employs TRBV5-1 and TRBJ2-7; 13 nucleotides agree with TRBD2. This CDR3 has 17 amino acids. From germline, CDR1 is SGHRS and CDR2 YFSETQ. V dropped 5 bases and J dropped 2; count of bases not matched to a gene: 10. The CDR3 DNA is TGCGCCAGCAGAGGCGGAGGGACTAGCGGGAAAACCTACGAGCAGTACTTC. It translates to CASRGGGTSGKTYEQYF.

The genes are TRBV6-2 or TRBV6-3 and TRBJ2-7, with 8 bases fitting TRBD1. The ends lost 2 bases at V and 5 bases at J; junction bases unmatched: 5. CDR1 is MNHEY and CDR2 is SVGEGT in the germline V gene. The length of the CDR3 is 14 residues. The CDR3 loop reads CASSYQPGGHEQYF. CDR3 in DNA: TGTGCCAGCAGTTACCAACCAGGGGGCCACGAGCAGTACTTC.

This chain connects TRBV6-2 or TRBV6-3 to TRBJ2-3; 7 nucleotides line up with TRBD2. V dropped 2 bases and J dropped 1; count of bases not matched to a gene: 3. The CDR3 sequence is 15 residues long. Germline V CDR1 and CDR2: MNHEY, SVGEGT. CDR3 coding DNA: TGTGCCAGCAGTTACCTTGGGAGGGGCACAGATACGCAGTATTTT. Protein sequence: CASSYLGRGTDTQYF.

This sequence joins TRBV11-1 and TRBJ1-6; 11 nucleotides align to TRBD1. Germline lookup yields CDR1 SGHAT and CDR2 FQDESV (reference sequence). V was clipped by 5 bases and J by 7 bases; unmatched bases: 7. The CDR3 is 16 amino acids. The DNA of the CDR3 is TGTGCCAGCAGCCAGATAGGACAGGGGGCAAATTCACCCCTCCACTTT. It translates to CASSQIGQGANSPLHF.

The chain carries TRBV28 and TRBJ2-3; D not resolved. V lost 4 bases to trimming and J lost 4 bases, with 6 bases between them. Germline V lookup: CDR1 MDHEN, CDR2 SYDVKM. CDR3 length: 12 residues. The CDR3 protein is CASSSPPDTQYF. CDR3 DNA: TGTGCCAGCAGTTCCCCTCCAGATACGCAGTATTTT. The variable domain in full, with the rest retrieved from reference TRBV28 and TRBJ2-3, is DVKVTQSSRYLVKRTGEKVFLECVQDMDHENMFWYRQDPGLGLRLIYFSYDVKMKEKGDIPEGYSVSREKKERFSLILESASTNQTSMYLCASSSPPDTQYFGPGTRLTVL.

The J gene is TRBJ1-4, the V gene TRBV4-1, with D perhaps TRBD1 (5 bases). Germline CDR1 reads MGHRA; CDR2 reads YSYEKL. The CDR3 contains 15 residues. The V end was cut by 2 bases, the J end by 4 bases, with 11 bases between. The CDR3 coding sequence is TGCGCCAGCAGCCAATGGGGCAGCGTTAATGAAAAACTGTTTTTT. Amino acid sequence: CASSQWGSVNEKLFF.

The chain uses TRBV6-4 and TRBJ1-6; 9 positions agree with TRBD1. J was trimmed by 7 bases and V by 6 bases; bases with no gene match: 7. The germline V gene has CDR1 MRHNA and CDR2 SNTAGT. This CDR3 contains 15 residues. The CDR3 spells CASSLPGQGNSPLHF. The DNA of the CDR3 is TGTGCCAGCAGCCTCCCGGGACAGGGAAATTCACCCCTCCACTTT.

The rearrangement joins TRBV27 to TRBJ2-7; D remains ambiguous. CDR1 is MNHEY and CDR2 is SMNVEV in the germline V gene (reference sequence). This CDR3 contains 11 residues. V lost 10 bases, J lost 2 bases, and 9 bases lay in between. The CDR3 DNA follows: TGTGCCACCCTCGGCCCCTACGAGCAGTACTTC. It is translated as CATLGPYEQYF.

The gene calls are TRBV6-5 and TRBJ1-5; no clear D. The germline CDR1 and CDR2 sequences are MNHEY and SVGAGI. The CDR3 consists of 13 residues. Trimming removed 7 bases at V and 2 bases at J, with 9 bases between. The CDR3 protein is CASKDGGNQPQHF. The CDR3 region has the DNA TGTGCCAGCAAAGATGGAGGCAATCAGCCCCAGCATTTT.

This rearrangement joins TRBV6-2 or TRBV6-3 to TRBJ1-5; the match to TRBD1 covers 8 bases. J was trimmed by 6 bases and V by 5 bases; bases with no gene match: 12. CDR1 and CDR2 from the germline V gene are MNHEY and SVGEGT. The CDR3 runs to 16 residues. The CDR3 bases are TGTGCCAGCAGTGATCGGAGACAGGGGCTCGGTCAGCCCCAGCATTTT. Translating gives CASSDRRQGLGQPQHF.

The V call is TRBV6-1, the J call TRBJ1-2; D uncertain. This CDR3 is 16 amino acids long. The V and J ends lost 2 bases and 0 bases respectively, with 13 bases between them. Germline V CDR1 and CDR2: MNHNS, SASEGT. CDR3 residues: CASSERRAQSNYGYTF. CDR3 in DNA: TGTGCCAGCAGTGAACGGCGAGCCCAGTCTAACTATGGCTACACCTTC.

V usage is TRBV19 and J usage is TRBJ2-2; possible D gene TRBD1, 6 bases. V was pared by 4 bases and J by 4 bases, with 7 bases between. Germline loops: CDR1 LNHDA, CDR2 SQIVND (reference sequence). The CDR3 contains 13 residues. As DNA, the CDR3 is TGTGCCAGTAGTACAGGGGTCACCGGGGAGCTGTTTTTT. This gives the protein CASSTGVTGELFF.

The J gene is TRBJ1-6, the V gene TRBV4-1; D might be TRBD1 (6 bases). This CDR3 is 15 amino acids long. With 0 bases removed from V and 7 bases from J, the gap between germline ends came to 10 bases. Germline V gives CDR1 MGHRA, CDR2 YSYEKL. DNA of the CDR3: TGCGCCAGCAGCCAAGATGGTCAGGGGAATTCACCCCTCCACTTT. Encoded protein: CASSQDGQGNSPLHF.

The CDR3 region is CASSGDAKSDSPLHF. The DNA of the CDR3 is TGTGCCAGTAGTGGGGACGCGAAATCCGACTCACCCCTCCACTTT. The chain recombines TRBV19 with TRBJ1-6, with D possibly TRBD1 on 5 matching bases. This CDR3 comprises 15 residues. CDR1 is LNHDA and CDR2 is SQIVND in the germline V gene (reference sequence). The V end was cut by 5 bases, the J end by 10 bases, with 18 bases between.

This clone was detected only once. The chain couples TRBV7-9 to TRBJ1-4, with 7 bases matching TRBD1. The CDR3 consists of 14 residues. Trimming took 6 bases from V and 8 from J; bases not matched to a gene: 9. Germline CDR1 and CDR2: SEHNR and FQNEAQ (reference sequence). The CDR3 DNA sequence: TGTGCCAGCAGACAAAGGACAGGTCGGGAAAAACTGTTTTTT. Amino acids: CASRQRTGREKLFF. The complete variable domain, with remaining parts taken from reference TRBV7-9 and TRBJ1-4, reads DTGVSQNPRHKITKRGQNVTFRCDPISEHNRLYWYRQTLGQGPEFLTYFQNEAQLEKSRLLSDRFSAERPKGSFSTLEIQRTEQGDSAMYLCASRQRTGREKLFFGSGTQLSVL.

The CDR3 loop reads CASSPLQGAWNTEAFF. In DNA, the CDR3 is TGTGCCAGTAGTCCTCTACAGGGGGCATGGAACACTGAAGCTTTCTTT. The chain combines TRBV19 with TRBJ1-1; 9 nucleotides agree with TRBD1. Germline assignment: CDR1 LNHDA and CDR2 SQIVND (reference sequence). V was clipped by 5 bases and J by 1 base; unmatched bases: 8. The CDR3 is 16 amino acids.

V is TRBV28 and J is TRBJ2-7, with 8 positions matching TRBD2. Trimming cost V 1 base and J 6 bases; bases outside gene matches: 11. The CDR3 loop spans 16 amino acids. CDR1 is MDHEN, CDR2 SYDVKM, per germline. CDR3 residues: CASSLLREGRGSEQYF. CDR3 DNA: TGTGCCAGCAGTTTATTACGGGAGGGCCGGGGTTCCGAGCAGTACTTC.